This is a list of T cell receptor beta chains from one sample in a study of CD8+ T cells in alopecia areata. This table comes from immunoSEQ multiplex PCR, and its TCRdb copy is limited to in-frame clones, with some not included. The sample lists some 150,000 clones; around 82% were seen once. The starting material was CD8+ T cells sorted from blood, obtained at week 4, from a patient treated with tofacitinib. The receptor source for this set is a human donor with alopecia areata. Both conserved end residues are part of each CDR3. The D gene is left open where the match is weak. Clone size is stated in some rows and not others, as once, few, many or a class when expanded.

few	TRBJ2-7	TRBD2	TRBV4-1	15	TGCGCCAGCAGCCAAGTGGGACTAGCGGGTTACGAGCAGTACTTC	CASSQVGLAGYEQYF
.	TRBJ2-7	.	TRBV11-2	16	TGTGCCAGCAGCCTAGGACCAGGGAGAGGGACGTACGAGCAGTACTTC	CASSLGPGRGTYEQYF
.	TRBJ2-4	.	TRBV21-1	16	TGTGCCAGCAGCAATATTACGGGTCTCTCCAAAAACATTCAGTACTTC	CASSNITGLSKNIQYF
.	TRBJ1-5	.	TRBV7-9	16	TGTGCCAGCAGCGATCGCTGGTCAAATAGCAATCAGCCCCAGCATTTT	CASSDRWSNSNQPQHF
.	TRBJ2-5	.	TRBV19	14	TGTGCCAGTAGTCCCTATGGGAAGCCAGAGACCCAGTACTTC	CASSPYGKPETQYF
.	TRBJ2-7	TRBD1	TRBV4-1	15	TGCGCCAGCAGCCAAGAACCGGGACAGGGTAACGAGCAGTACTTC	CASSQEPGQGNEQYF
.	TRBJ2-1	.	TRBV4-1	16	TGCGCCAGCAGACCCGGACTCACCTGGTCCTACAATGAGCAGTTCTTC	CASRPGLTWSYNEQFF
.	TRBJ2-5	TRBD2	TRBV6-5	15	TGTGCCAGCAGTTACGTCCCGGGGGGGGAAGAGACCCAGTACTTC	CASSYVPGGEETQYF
.	TRBJ2-7	TRBD1	TRBV7-6	14	TGTGCCAGCAGCCACCGACAGGGCTCCTACGAGCAGTACTTC	CASSHRQGSYEQYF
.	TRBJ1-5	.	TRBV27	12	TGTGCCAGCTACAGGAATAATCAGCCCCAGCATTTT	CASYRNNQPQHF
.	TRBJ1-6	.	TRBV4-1	14	TGCGCCAGCAGCCCCGGACGCCTTAGTTCACCCCTCCACTTT	CASSPGRLSSPLHF
.	TRBJ2-7	.	TRBV7-6	15	TGTGCCAGCAGCTTAGTGGCAGGAGTCTCCTACGAGCAGTACTTC	CASSLVAGVSYEQYF
.	TRBJ2-3	.	TRBV7-9	15	TGTGCCAGCAGCCCTGTGGGGAATCCGGCAGATACGCAGTATTTT	CASSPVGNPADTQYF
.	TRBJ1-2	TRBD1	TRBV5-1	16	TGCGCCAGCAGCTTGGCCCCCGCAGGGGGTAACTATGGCTACACCTTC	CASSLAPAGGNYGYTF
.	TRBJ2-3	TRBD1	TRBV27	15	TGTGCCAGCAGATGGTCGACAGGGCTCACAGATACGCAGTATTTT	CASRWSTGLTDTQYF
.	TRBJ2-1	.	TRBV6-6	15	TGTGCCAGCAGTACGGGCCTTAGCTCCTACAATGAGCAGTTCTTC	CASSTGLSSYNEQFF
.	TRBJ2-7	TRBD1	TRBV4-3	16	TGCGCCAGCAGCCAAGAGTCCCAGACAGGGATTTACGAGCAGTACTTC	CASSQESQTGIYEQYF
.	TRBJ2-1	TRBD2	TRBV4-1	17	TGCGCCAGCAGCCAAGGGACGGCGGGGGATGCTAGGGATGAGCAGTTCTTC	CASSQGTAGDARDEQFF
.	TRBJ2-1	TRBD2	TRBV5-1	15	TGCGCCAGCAGCTTCCGCCTAGCGGGGGGGAATGAGCAGTTCTTC	CASSFRLAGGNEQFF
.	TRBJ2-7	.	TRBV29-1	10	TGCAGCGTTGTGTTGAGCGAGCAGTACTTC	CSVVLSEQYF
few	TRBJ2-2	.	TRBV10-3	13	TGTGCCATCAGTGAGTCGGGGCCCGGGGAGCTGTTTTTT	CAISESGPGELFF
.	TRBJ2-5	.	TRBV7-7	15	TGTGCTAGCAGCCACAAAGCGGCCTCATGGTCGGCCCAGTACTTC	CASSHKAASWSAQYF
.	TRBJ2-7	TRBD1	TRBV5-4	15	TGTGCCAGCAGCTTGGGAGACAGGGGATCCTACGAGCAGTACTTC	CASSLGDRGSYEQYF
.	TRBJ2-5	.	TRBV7-9	15	TGTGCCAGCAGCCAAGGCCGGGACAACCAAGAGACCCAGTACTTC	CASSQGRDNQETQYF
.	TRBJ2-3	.	TRBV5-6	11	TGTGCCAGCAGCTTATCAGATACGCAGTATTTT	CASSLSDTQYF
few	TRBJ1-5	.	TRBV25-1	14	TGTGCCAGCAGTGATCTGTCGGGCAATCAGCCCCAGCATTTT	CASSDLSGNQPQHF
.	TRBJ1-5	TRBD1	TRBV7-8	15	TGTGCCAGCAGCTTGGACAGGGGCCCGGGTCAGCCCCAGCATTTT	CASSLDRGPGQPQHF
once	TRBJ2-3	.	TRBV4-2	12	TGTGCCAGCAGCCAAGATAAAGATACGCAGTATTTT	CASSQDKDTQYF
.	TRBJ2-1	.	TRBV6-5	14	TGTGCCAGCAGTTACTCGGGGGGGCTTTATGAGCAGTTCTTC	CASSYSGGLYEQFF
once	TRBJ1-1	TRBD1	TRBV5-1	15	TGCGCCAGCAGCATCCCCGGGACAGGGCCCCCTGAAGCTTTCTTT	CASSIPGTGPPEAFF
.	TRBJ1-3	.	TRBV25-1	12	TGTGCCAGCACCCGCGGAGGAAACACCATATATTTT	CASTRGGNTIYF
few	TRBJ2-1	.	TRBV7-2	15	TGTGCCAGCAGTCGGACCCCCACAAGGATGAATGAGCAGTTCTTC	CASSRTPTRMNEQFF
.	TRBJ1-4	.	TRBV5-1	14	TGCGCCAGCAGCTCCAGGGGCGGAAATGAAAAACTGTTTTTT	CASSSRGGNEKLFF
once	TRBJ2-1	.	TRBV29-1	12	TGCAGCGTTGATGACAGAGACAATGAGCAGTTCTTC	CSVDDRDNEQFF
.	TRBJ1-5	TRBD1	TRBV27	16	TGTGCCAGCAGTTTGGGGGGAGGGGGCCTCAATCAGCCCCAGCATTTT	CASSLGGGGLNQPQHF